The source of this T cell receptor (beta chain) is a study of blood T cell repertoires in COVID-19. After removal of 7 bases from V and 5 bases from J, the junction contained 7 bases not matched to a gene. The CDR3 sequence is 13 residues long. Germline CDR1 reads MNHNY; CDR2 reads SVGAGI (reference sequence). Those enrolled, adults aged roughly 18 to 89 years, came from about two dozen US areas. Assignment of participants to cohorts was predicated upon participant-reported clinical history. Recovered participants had two consecutive negative NP/OP PCR tests, healthcare professional clearance, or symptom resolution. In the study's own analysis: Reference gene primers were amplified, and this amplification served to estimate nucleated cell counts. Sequenced by immunoSEQ multiplex PCR; TCRdb stores in-frame clones only, minus some. The DNA was the basis for D and trimming; V, J and clone size are from that table. The sample carries roughly 170,000 clones, roughly 84% recorded once.

This chain joins TRBV6-6 and TRBJ2-7; 8 nucleotides line up with TRBD2. This TCR came from a man aged 55 to 70 who had recovered from COVID-19. The specimen was PBMCs or T cells enriched from blood (not recorded which). CDR3 residues: CASNLSGEDEQYF. The CDR3, as DNA: TGTGCCAGCAATCTTAGCGGGGAAGACGAGCAGTACTTC.